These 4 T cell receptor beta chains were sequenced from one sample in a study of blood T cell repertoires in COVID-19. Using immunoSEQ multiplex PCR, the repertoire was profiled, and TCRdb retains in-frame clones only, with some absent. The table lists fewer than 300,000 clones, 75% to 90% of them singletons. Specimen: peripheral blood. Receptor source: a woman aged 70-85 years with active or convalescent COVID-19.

Here the CDR3 reads CASSPRSRTDTQYF. The CDR3 region has the DNA TGCGCCAGCAGTCCTAGGAGCCGCACAGATACGCAGTATTTT. This rearrangement joins TRBV10-1 to TRBJ2-3; D gene uncertain. V was shortened by 5 bases and J by 1 base, with 10 bases between the two germline ends. This CDR3 comprises 14 residues. Germline CDR1 reads WNHNN; CDR2 reads SYGVQD (reference sequence).

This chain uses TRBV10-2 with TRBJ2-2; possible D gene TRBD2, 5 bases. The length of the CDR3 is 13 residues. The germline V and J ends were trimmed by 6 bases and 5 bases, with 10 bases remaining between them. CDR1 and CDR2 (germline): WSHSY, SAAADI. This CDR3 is CASRETGTGELFF. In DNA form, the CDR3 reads TGCGCCAGCAGGGAGACGGGGACCGGGGAGCTGTTTTTT.

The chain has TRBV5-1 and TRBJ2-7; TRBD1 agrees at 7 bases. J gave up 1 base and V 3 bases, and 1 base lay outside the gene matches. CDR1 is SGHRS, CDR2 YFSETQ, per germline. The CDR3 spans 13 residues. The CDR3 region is CASSWDSSYEQYF. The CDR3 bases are TGCGCCAGCAGCTGGGACAGTTCCTACGAGCAGTACTTC.

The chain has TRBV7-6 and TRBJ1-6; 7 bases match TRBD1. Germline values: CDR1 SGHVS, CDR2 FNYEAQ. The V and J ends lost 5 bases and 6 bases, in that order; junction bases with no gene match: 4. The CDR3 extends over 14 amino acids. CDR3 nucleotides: TGTGCCAGCAGCCAAGACAGGGCTAATTCACCCCTCCACTTT. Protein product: CASSQDRANSPLHF.